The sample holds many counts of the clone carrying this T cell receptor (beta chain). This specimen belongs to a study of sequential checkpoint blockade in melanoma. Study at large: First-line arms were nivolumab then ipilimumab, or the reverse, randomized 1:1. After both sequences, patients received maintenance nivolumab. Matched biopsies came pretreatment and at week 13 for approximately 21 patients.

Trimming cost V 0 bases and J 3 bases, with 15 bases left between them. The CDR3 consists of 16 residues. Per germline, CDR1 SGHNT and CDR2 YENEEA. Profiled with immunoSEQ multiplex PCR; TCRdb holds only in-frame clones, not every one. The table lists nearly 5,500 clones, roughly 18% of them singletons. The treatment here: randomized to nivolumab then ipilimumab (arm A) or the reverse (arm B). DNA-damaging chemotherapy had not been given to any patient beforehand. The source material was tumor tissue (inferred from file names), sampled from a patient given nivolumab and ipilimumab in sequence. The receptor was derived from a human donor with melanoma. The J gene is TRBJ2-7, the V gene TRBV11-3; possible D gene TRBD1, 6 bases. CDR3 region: CASSLDDRDIYYEQYF. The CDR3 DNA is TGTGCCAGCAGCTTAGATGACCGGGACATCTACTACGAGCAGTACTTC.